This T cell receptor (beta chain) was captured in a study of blood T cells in healthy people across ages. The CDR3 is 15 residues long. The V gene lost 1 base and the J gene lost 4 bases, with 11 bases spanning the gap. Germline V lookup: CDR1 ENHRY, CDR2 SYGVKD. In regard to this clonotype: Its cognate antigen is unknown.

Together with a sample-barcoded 5' primer, a J-beta primer mix was included in a second PCR lasting about 7 to 11 cycles. There were at least 3 million CDR3-containing paired-end reads obtained from each sample. MiXCR was run by TCRdb on the 5' RACE reads, yielding one entry per CDR3 protein. Seen here are about 1.5 million distinct CDR3 sequences, roughly 43% observed once, and the top ten hold over 3.5%. Study-level results: Strong correlation was found linking TCR beta diversity to naive T cell percentage.

This sequence was found in a woman aged 18 to 35 in good health. The chain links TRBV10-3 to TRBJ2-1; a weak D match, TRBD2 (5 bases). Sequenced sample: blood. The CDR3 sequence is CAISELRGSYNEQFF. CDR3 nucleotide sequence: TGTGCCATCAGTGAGTTGAGAGGGTCATACAATGAGCAGTTCTTC.